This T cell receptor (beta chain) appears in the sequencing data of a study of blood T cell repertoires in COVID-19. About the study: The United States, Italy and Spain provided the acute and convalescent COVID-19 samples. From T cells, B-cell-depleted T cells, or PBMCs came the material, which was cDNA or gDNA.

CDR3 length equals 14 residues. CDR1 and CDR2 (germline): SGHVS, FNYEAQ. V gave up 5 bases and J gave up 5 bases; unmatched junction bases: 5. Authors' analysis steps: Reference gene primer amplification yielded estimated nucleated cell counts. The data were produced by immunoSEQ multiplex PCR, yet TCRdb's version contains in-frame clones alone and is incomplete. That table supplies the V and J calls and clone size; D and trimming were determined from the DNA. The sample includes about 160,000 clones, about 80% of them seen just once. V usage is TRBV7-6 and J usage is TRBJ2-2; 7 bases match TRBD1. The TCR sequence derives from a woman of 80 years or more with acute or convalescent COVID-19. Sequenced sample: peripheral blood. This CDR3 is CASSATGMTGELFF. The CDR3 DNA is TGTGCCAGCAGCGCGACAGGGATGACCGGGGAGCTGTTTTTT. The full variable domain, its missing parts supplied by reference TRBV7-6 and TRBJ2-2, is GAGVSQSPRYKVTKRGQDVALRCDPISGHVSLYWYRQALGQGPEFLTYFNYEAQQDKSGLPNDRFSAERPEGSISTLTIQRTEQRDSAMYRCASSATGMTGELFFGEGSRLTVL.